This T cell receptor beta chain stems from a study of blood T cell repertoires in COVID-19. Study in general: Samples representing acute and convalescent COVID-19 were sourced from the United States, Italy and Spain.

Assay used: immunoSEQ multiplex PCR; TCRdb lists only in-frame clones, some missing. The table includes under 200,000 clones, about 83% detected once. CDR1 MNHEY and CDR2 SMNVEV come from the germline V gene (reference sequence). The CDR3 has 17 amino acids. V dropped 3 bases and J dropped 7; count of bases not matched to a gene: 10. The J gene is TRBJ2-2, the V gene TRBV27; TRBD2 aligns across 11 bases. Sequenced: peripheral blood. The clonotype originates from a man in his 70s who had recovered from COVID-19. In nucleotides, the CDR3 is TGTGCCAGCAGTTTTGACAGACTAGCGGGAATTGGCGGGGAGCTGTTTTTT. Amino acids: CASSFDRLAGIGGELFF.